The clone carrying this T cell receptor (beta chain) was seen more than once but under ten times. The antigen remains unidentified. PCR was performed a second time for about 7 to 11 cycles using a sample-barcoded 5' primer and a J-beta primer mix. Using its own MiXCR run on the 5' RACE reads, TCRdb lists one record per CDR3 protein. The sample records some 750,000 distinct CDR3 sequences, around a fifth being singletons. PBMCs, at least 7 million per sample, were isolated. The sample comes from a study of blood T cells in healthy people across ages. Overall study findings and caveats: Samples with more naive T cells showed higher observed beta diversity. Per-million-T-cell TCR beta diversity fell roughly linearly with age.

The V gene's germline CDR1 is DFQATT and CDR2 SNEGSKA (reference sequence). Between the trimmed V and J ends, which lost 0 bases and 8 bases, there was a span of 13 bases. The CDR3 has 13 residues. V usage is TRBV20-1 and J usage is TRBJ1-2; D is undetermined. This sequence originates from a man between 70 and 80 years old in good health. What was sequenced was blood. This CDR3 reads CSARDRGSGGYTF. The DNA for the CDR3 is TGCAGTGCTAGAGATCGAGGTTCCGGGGGCTACACCTTC.